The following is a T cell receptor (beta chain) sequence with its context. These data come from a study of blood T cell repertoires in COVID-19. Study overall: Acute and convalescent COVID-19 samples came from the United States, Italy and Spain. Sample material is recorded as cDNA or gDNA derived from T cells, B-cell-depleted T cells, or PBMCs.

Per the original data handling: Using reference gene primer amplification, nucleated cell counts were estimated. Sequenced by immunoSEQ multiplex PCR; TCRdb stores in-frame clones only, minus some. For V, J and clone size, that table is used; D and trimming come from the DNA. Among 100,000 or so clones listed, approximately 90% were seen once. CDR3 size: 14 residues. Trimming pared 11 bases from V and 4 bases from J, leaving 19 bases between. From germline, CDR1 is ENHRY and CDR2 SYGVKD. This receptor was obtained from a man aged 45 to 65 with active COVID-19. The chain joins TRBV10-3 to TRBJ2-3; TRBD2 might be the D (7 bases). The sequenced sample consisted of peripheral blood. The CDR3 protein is CAGGRGGGADTQYF. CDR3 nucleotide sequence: TGTGCCGGAGGAAGGGGGGGCGGCGCAGATACGCAGTATTTT.